The 9 T cell receptor beta chains presented below share a single source sample, sequenced in a study of blood T cell repertoires in COVID-19. The data were produced by immunoSEQ multiplex PCR, yet TCRdb's version contains in-frame clones alone and is incomplete. The data show 85,000 to 110,000 clones, about 90% seen once. The sequencing sample was made of peripheral blood. The receptors originated from a woman aged 55-75 years with acute or convalescent COVID-19.

V usage is TRBV28 and J usage is TRBJ1-2; TRBD1 is a possible D gene (6 bases). The CDR3 covers 13 residues. CDR1 is MDHEN, CDR2 SYDVKM, per germline. Trimming removed 6 bases at V and 5 bases at J, with 13 bases between. CDR3 DNA sequence: TGTGCCAGCAGACGACAGGCCTTATATGGCTACACCTTC. Its translation: CASRRQALYGYTF.

This chain joins TRBV2 and TRBJ2-1; TRBD1 agrees at 7 bases. This CDR3 comprises 16 residues. The junction had 12 bases not matched to a gene; V was cut back by 5 bases and J by 5 bases. Germline-derived CDR1 and CDR2 are SNHLY and FYNNEI. The CDR3 spells CASSPQPGQKNNEQFF. For the CDR3, the DNA is TGTGCCAGCAGTCCCCAGCCGGGACAGAAAAACAATGAGCAGTTCTTC.

The chain employs TRBV5-4 and TRBJ1-6, with 9 bases identical to TRBD1. Germline CDR1 and CDR2: SGHNT and YYREEE (reference sequence). The CDR3 extends over 16 amino acids. V lost 4 bases and J lost 12; bases outside the gene matches: 14. CDR3 DNA: TGTGCCAGCAGCGCCAAACCTACAGGGGGCGGGGGACCCCTCCACTTT. Its protein product is CASSAKPTGGGGPLHF.

The chain links TRBV10-3 to TRBJ1-2; 8 bases align to TRBD1. CDR1 ENHRY and CDR2 SYGVKD come from the germline V gene. V lost 7 bases, J lost 6 bases, and 7 bases stayed unmatched. The CDR3 sequence is 13 residues long. The DNA of the CDR3 is TGTGCCATCACCCACCAGGGGGCAAATGGCTACACCTTC. It codes for CAITHQGANGYTF.

This chain uses TRBV15 with TRBJ2-7; maybe TRBD2 (6 bases). V was pared by 0 bases and J by 3 bases, with 9 bases between. The CDR3 runs to 14 residues. Germline CDR1 is LNHNV and CDR2 is YYDKDF (reference sequence). The CDR3 reads CATSRDRGGYEQYF. The CDR3 nucleotides read TGTGCCACCAGCAGAGATCGGGGAGGCTACGAGCAGTACTTC. Variable domain in full (rest from reference TRBV15 and TRBJ2-7): DAMVIQNPRYQVTQFGKPVTLSCSQTLNHNVMYWYQQKSSQAPKLLFHYYDKDFNNEADTPDNFQSRRPNTSFCFLDIRSPGLGDTAMYLCATSRDRGGYEQYFGPGTRLTVT.

V is TRBV29-1 and J is TRBJ2-3; 10 positions agree with TRBD2. Looked up from germline, CDR1 is SQVTM and CDR2 is ANQGSEA. CDR3 length equals 15 residues. The V and J ends lost 4 bases and 2 bases, in that order; junction bases with no gene match: 6. CDR3 protein: CSVVLLAGTTDTQYF. The DNA of the CDR3 is TGCAGCGTTGTCCTACTAGCGGGGACCACAGATACGCAGTATTTT.

V is TRBV5-1 and J is TRBJ2-3, with TRBD2 matching over 11 bases. The CDR3 is 16 amino acids. With V trimmed by 2 bases and J by 6 bases, 8 bases remained unmatched. CDR1 and CDR2 from the germline V gene are SGHRS and YFSETQ. DNA for the CDR3: TGCGCCAGCAGCTTTGGGACTAGCGGTTCTCGGGATACGCAGTATTTT. Its translation: CASSFGTSGSRDTQYF.

This sequence joins TRBV4-1 and TRBJ2-1; the D gene is possibly TRBD2 (6 bases). Trimming left V 1 base short and J 7 bases short, with 14 bases between. This CDR3 contains 15 residues. Germline V gene lookup returns CDR1 MGHRA and CDR2 YSYEKL. CDR3 residues: CASSQGDWAGNEQFF. DNA of the CDR3: TGCGCCAGCAGCCAAGGGGACTGGGCCGGGAATGAGCAGTTCTTC.

The chain has TRBV7-3 and TRBJ1-2; D call uncertain. Deletions cut 2 bases from V and 3 bases from J, with 10 bases between. There are 14 residues in the CDR3. The germline CDR1 and CDR2 sequences are SGHTA and FQGTGA. Here the CDR3 DNA reads TGTGCCAGCAGCTTAGGTCCGGGAGACTATGGCTACACCTTC. As protein: CASSLGPGDYGYTF.